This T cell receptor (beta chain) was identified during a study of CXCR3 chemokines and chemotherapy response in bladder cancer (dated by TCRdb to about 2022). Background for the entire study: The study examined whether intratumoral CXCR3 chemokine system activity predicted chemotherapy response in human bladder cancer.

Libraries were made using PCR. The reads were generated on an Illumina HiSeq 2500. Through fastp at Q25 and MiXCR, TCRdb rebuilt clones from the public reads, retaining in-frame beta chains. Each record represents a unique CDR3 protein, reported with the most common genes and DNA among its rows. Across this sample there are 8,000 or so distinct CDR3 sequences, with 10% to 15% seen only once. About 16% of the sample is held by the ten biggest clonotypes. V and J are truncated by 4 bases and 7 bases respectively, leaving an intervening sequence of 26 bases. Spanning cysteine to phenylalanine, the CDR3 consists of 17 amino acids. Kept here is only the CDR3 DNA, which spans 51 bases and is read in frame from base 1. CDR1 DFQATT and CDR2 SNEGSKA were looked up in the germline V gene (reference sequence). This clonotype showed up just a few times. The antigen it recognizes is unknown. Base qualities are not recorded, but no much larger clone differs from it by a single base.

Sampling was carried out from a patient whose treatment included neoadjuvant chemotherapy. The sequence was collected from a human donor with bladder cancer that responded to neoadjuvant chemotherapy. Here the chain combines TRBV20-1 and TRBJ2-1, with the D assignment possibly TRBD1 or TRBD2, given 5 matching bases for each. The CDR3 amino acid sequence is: CSATPSKGTLRGNEQFF. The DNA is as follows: TGCAGTGCTACCCCTTCAAAGGGGACGTTAAGAGGGAATGAGCAGTTCTTC.